This T cell receptor (beta chain) is drawn from a study of T-cell reconstitution after alpha-beta-depleted transplantation in children. This clonotype was recorded at least ten times. Germline assignment: CDR1 SGHTA and CDR2 FQGNSA. The CDR3 spans 17 residues. The V and J ends lost 1 base and 0 bases respectively, with 13 bases between them. It was with unique molecular identifiers that the TCRbeta library was prepared. TCRdb reprocessed the PCR reads with MiXCR, giving one entry per CDR3 protein. The data contain approximately 630,000 distinct CDR3 sequences, less than 15% of them seen just once; the ten biggest clones take up 0.79%.

Sequenced material: PBMCs, taken before TCRalphabeta/CD19-depleted stem cell transplant. The TCR was taken from a girl aged 2 to 10 with congenital amegakaryocytic thrombocytopenia, due to receive a stem cell transplant. V usage is TRBV7-2 and J usage is TRBJ1-5, with D hard to call. The CDR3 DNA is TGTGCCAGCAGCTTAGTCTCGTGGGTAGATAGCAATCAGCCCCAGCATTTT. Its translation: CASSLVSWVDSNQPQHF.